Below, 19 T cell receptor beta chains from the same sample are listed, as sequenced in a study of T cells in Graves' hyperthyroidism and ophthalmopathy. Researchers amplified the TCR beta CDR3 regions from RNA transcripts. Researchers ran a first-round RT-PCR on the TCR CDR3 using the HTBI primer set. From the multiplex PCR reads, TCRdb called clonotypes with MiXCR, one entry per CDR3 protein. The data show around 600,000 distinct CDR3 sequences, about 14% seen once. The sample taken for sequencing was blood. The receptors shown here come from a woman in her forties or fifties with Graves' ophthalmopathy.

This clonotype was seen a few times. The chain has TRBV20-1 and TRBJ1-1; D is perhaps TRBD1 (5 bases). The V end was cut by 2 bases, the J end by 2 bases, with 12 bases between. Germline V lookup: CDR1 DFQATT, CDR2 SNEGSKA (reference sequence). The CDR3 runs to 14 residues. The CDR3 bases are TGCAGTGCTAGAACCGCGGGGGGTAACACTGAAGCTTTCTTT. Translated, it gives CSARTAGGNTEAFF.

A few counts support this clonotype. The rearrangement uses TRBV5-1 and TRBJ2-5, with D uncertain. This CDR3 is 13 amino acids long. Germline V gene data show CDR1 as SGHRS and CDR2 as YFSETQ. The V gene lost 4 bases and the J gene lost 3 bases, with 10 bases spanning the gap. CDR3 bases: TGCGCCAGCAGCCCTCGATGGGAAGAGACCCAGTACTTC. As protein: CASSPRWEETQYF.

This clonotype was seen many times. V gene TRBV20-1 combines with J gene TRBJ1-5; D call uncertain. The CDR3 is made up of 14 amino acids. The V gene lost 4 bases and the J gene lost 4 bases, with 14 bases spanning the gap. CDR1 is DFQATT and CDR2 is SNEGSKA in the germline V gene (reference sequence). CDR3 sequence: CSAIRGVMNQPQHF. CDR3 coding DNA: TGCAGTGCTATCCGAGGTGTTATGAATCAGCCCCAGCATTTT.

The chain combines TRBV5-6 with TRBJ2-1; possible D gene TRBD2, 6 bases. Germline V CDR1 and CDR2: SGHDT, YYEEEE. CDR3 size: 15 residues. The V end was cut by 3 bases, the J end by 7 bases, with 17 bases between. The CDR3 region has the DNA TGTGCCAGCAGCTGGGGACTTTCCCCTCGAAATGAGCAGTTCTTC. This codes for CASSWGLSPRNEQFF.

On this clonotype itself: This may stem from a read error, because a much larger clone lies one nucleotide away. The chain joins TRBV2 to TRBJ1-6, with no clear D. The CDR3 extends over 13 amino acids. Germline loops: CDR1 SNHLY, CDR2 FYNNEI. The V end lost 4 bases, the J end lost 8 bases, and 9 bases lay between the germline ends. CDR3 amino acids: CASSGVGDSPLHF. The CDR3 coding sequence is TGTGCCAGCAGTGGAGTTGGGGATTCACCCCTCCACTTT.

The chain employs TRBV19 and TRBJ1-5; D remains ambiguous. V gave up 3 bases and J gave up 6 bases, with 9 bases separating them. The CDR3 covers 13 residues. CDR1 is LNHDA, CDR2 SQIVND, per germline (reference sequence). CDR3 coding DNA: TGTGCCAGTAGTATGAGGGCGAGTCAGCCCCAGCATTTT. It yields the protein CASSMRASQPQHF. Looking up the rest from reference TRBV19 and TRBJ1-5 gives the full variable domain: DGGITQSPKYLFRKEGQNVTLSCEQNLNHDAMYWYRQDPGQGLRLIYYSQIVNDFQKGDIAEGYSVSREKKESFPLTVTSAQKNPTAFYLCASSMRASQPQHFGDGTRLSIL.

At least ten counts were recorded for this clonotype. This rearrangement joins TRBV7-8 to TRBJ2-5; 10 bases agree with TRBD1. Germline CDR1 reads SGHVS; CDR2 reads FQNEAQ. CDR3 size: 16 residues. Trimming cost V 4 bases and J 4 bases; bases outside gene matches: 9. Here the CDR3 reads CASSSRAGTGAETQYF. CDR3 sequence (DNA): TGTGCCAGCAGCTCACGAGCCGGGACAGGGGCAGAGACCCAGTACTTC.

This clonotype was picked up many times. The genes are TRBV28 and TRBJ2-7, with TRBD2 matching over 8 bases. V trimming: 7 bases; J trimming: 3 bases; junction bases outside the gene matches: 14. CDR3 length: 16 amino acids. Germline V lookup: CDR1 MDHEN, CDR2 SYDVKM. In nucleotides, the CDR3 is TGTGCCAGCACTCTCGGGGAACGGGAGGGCCTCTACGAGCAGTACTTC. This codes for CASTLGEREGLYEQYF.

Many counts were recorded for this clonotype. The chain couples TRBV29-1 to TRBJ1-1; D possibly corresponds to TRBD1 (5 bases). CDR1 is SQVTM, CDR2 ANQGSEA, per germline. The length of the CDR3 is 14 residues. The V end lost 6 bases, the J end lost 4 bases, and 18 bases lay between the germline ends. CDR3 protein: CSVRGRVSGTEAFF. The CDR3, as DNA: TGCAGCGTCCGAGGCAGGGTTTCGGGCACTGAAGCTTTCTTT.

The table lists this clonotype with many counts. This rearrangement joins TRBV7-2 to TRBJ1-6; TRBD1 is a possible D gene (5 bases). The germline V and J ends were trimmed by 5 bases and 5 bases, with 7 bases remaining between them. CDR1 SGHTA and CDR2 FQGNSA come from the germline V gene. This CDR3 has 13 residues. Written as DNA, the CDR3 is TGTGCCAGCAGCAGGGGAAATAATTCACCCCTCCACTTT. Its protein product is CASSRGNNSPLHF.

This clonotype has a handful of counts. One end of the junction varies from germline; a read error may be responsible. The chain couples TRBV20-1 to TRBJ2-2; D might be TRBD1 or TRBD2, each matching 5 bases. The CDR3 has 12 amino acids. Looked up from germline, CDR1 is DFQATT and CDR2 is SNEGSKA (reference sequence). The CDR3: CSAREGTGEPFF. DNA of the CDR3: TGCAGTGCTAGAGAAGGGACCGGGGAGCCGTTTTTT.

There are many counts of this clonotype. CDR3 bases: TGCGCCAGCAGCTTGGCCCAGGGACTAGCGGGAAATACGCAGTATTTT. Amino acid sequence: CASSLAQGLAGNTQYF. This chain joins TRBV5-1 and TRBJ2-3; TRBD2 agrees at 13 bases. V lost 0 bases to trimming and J lost 7 bases; unmatched junction nucleotides: 5. The CDR3 is 16 residues long. CDR1 is SGHRS, CDR2 YFSETQ, per germline.

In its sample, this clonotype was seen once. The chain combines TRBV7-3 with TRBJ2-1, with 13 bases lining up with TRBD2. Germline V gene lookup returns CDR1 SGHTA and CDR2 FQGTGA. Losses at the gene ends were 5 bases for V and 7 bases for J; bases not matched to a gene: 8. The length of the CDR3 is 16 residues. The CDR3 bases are TGTGCCAGCAGCCCTAGACTAGCGGGAGGTAAAAATGAGCAGTTCTTC. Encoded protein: CASSPRLAGGKNEQFF.

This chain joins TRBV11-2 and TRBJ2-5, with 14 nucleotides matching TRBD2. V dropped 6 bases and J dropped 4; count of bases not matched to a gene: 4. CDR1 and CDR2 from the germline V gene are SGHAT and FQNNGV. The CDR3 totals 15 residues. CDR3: CASRQGTSGRETQYF. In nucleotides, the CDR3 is TGTGCCAGCAGGCAAGGGACTAGCGGGAGAGAGACCCAGTACTTC. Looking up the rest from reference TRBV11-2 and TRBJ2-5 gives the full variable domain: EAGVAQSPRYKIIEKRQSVAFWCNPISGHATLYWYQQILGQGPKLLIQFQNNGVVDDSQLPKDRFSAERLKGVDSTLKIQPAKLEDSAVYLCASRQGTSGRETQYFGPGTRLLVL.

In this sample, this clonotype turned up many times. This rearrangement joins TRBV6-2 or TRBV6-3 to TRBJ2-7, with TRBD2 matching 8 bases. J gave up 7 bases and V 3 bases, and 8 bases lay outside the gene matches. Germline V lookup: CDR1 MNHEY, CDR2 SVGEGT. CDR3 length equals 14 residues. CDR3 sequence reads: CASSYSGTHREQYF. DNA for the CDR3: TGTGCCAGCAGTTATAGCGGGACGCATCGGGAGCAGTACTTC.

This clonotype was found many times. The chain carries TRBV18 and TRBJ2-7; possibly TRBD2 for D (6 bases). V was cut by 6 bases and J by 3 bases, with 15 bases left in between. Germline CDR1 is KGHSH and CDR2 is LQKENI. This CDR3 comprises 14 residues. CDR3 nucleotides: TGTGCCAGCTCCGTATCCGGACTAAACTACGAGCAGTACTTC. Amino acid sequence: CASSVSGLNYEQYF.

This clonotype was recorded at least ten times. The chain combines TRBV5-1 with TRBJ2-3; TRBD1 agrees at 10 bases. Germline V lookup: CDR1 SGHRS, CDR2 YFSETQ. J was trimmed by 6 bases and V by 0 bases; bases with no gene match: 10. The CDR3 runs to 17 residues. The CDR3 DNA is TGCGCCAGCAGCTTGGGTATTGGGACAGGGGTCGGGGATACGCAGTATTTT. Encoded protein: CASSLGIGTGVGDTQYF.

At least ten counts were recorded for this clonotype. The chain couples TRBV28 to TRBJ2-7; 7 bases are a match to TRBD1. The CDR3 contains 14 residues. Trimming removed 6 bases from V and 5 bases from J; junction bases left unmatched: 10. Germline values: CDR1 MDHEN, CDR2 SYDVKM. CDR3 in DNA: TGTGCCAGCAGCCGTAGACAGGGTCGCCACGAGCAGTACTTC. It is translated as CASSRRQGRHEQYF.

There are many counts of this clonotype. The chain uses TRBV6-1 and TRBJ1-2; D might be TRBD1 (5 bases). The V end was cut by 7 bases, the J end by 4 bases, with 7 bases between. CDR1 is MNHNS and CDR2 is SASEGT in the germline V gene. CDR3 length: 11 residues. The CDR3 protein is CASTGLYGYTF. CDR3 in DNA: TGTGCCAGCACGGGACTCTATGGCTACACCTTC.